This entry lists 28 T cell receptor beta chains sequenced from one sample in a study of vaccination and CD4 T cells after COVID-19. No antigen is known for these receptors. Time point: late sampling 161 to 241 days after vaccination in three convalescent patients. Treatment reported: approximately nine-day PBMC culture with coronavirus spike peptide pools or control peptides (ViraFEST assay). Cultured CD4+ T-cell DNA underwent Oncomine TCR Beta short-read sequencing. TCRdb ran MiXCR on the PCR reads and lists one entry per CDR3 protein. In the table there are tens of thousands of distinct CDR3 sequences, less than 45% of which are singletons. The specimen comprised CD4+ T cells from blood, cultured in vitro, sampled about 7 months after SARS-CoV-2 vaccination. The receptors shown here come from a human donor who had recovered from COVID-19.

The chain has TRBV5-8 and TRBJ2-5; 9 bases match TRBD2. The germline V gene encodes CDR1 SGHTS and CDR2 YDEGEE. With V trimmed by 5 bases and J by 5 bases, 10 bases remained unmatched. This CDR3 has 15 residues. The CDR3 DNA follows: TGTGCCAGCAGATTACAGCGGGAGGTCCATGAGACCCAGTACTTC. It yields the protein CASRLQREVHETQYF. Filled out from reference TRBV5-8 and TRBJ2-5, the complete variable domain reads EAGVTQSPTHLIKTRGQQATLRCSPISGHTSVYWYQQALGLGLQFLLWYDEGEERNRGNFPPRFSGRQFPNYSSELNVNALELEDSALYLCASRLQREVHETQYFGPGTRLLVL.

This clonotype has more than one count but fewer than ten. The gene calls are TRBV4-1 and TRBJ2-5; D not resolved. The germline gives CDR1 MGHRA, CDR2 YSYEKL. The CDR3 sequence is 12 residues long. Trimming took off 0 bases at V and 5 bases at J, with 4 bases between the two ends. The CDR3 reads CASSQDFETQYF. The CDR3 DNA sequence: TGCGCCAGCAGCCAAGATTTCGAGACCCAGTACTTC.

This rearrangement joins TRBV6-1 to TRBJ2-2; D unclear. Germline assignment: CDR1 MNHNS and CDR2 SASEGT. CDR3 size: 14 residues. V was cut by 7 bases and J by 1 base, with 10 bases left in between. The CDR3 sequence: CASIGPLNTGELFF. The CDR3 DNA reads as TGTGCCAGCATAGGCCCTTTGAACACCGGGGAGCTGTTTTTT.

This sequence joins TRBV29-1 and TRBJ2-7; D remains unclear. In germline, CDR1 is SQVTM, CDR2 ANQGSEA. V shed 3 bases and J shed 9 bases, with 18 bases lying between them. CDR3 length equals 13 residues. The CDR3 DNA reads TGCAGCGTTGAGAAAGGCGGTCTAGTGGGGCAGTACTTC. It specifies CSVEKGGLVGQYF.

This rearrangement joins TRBV6-1 to TRBJ2-1; TRBD2 matches 8 bases. The CDR3 has 15 amino acids. Germline CDR1 reads MNHNS; CDR2 reads SASEGT. V lost 6 bases to trimming and J lost 0 bases; unmatched junction nucleotides: 4. The CDR3 DNA is TGTGCCAGCAGACCCGGGACTAGCTCCTACAATGAGCAGTTCTTC. This codes for CASRPGTSSYNEQFF.

The chain is built from TRBV19 and TRBJ2-3; TRBD1 or TRBD2 may be the D gene (7 bases each). Trimming left V 2 bases short and J 3 bases short, with 18 bases between. CDR3 length: 17 residues. CDR1 is LNHDA and CDR2 is SQIVND in the germline V gene (reference sequence). This chain's CDR3 is CASSIQGGAGRTDTQYF. In nucleotides, the CDR3 is TGTGCCAGTAGTATACAGGGGGGAGCGGGACGGACAGATACGCAGTATTTT.

In its sample, this clonotype was seen a few times. The chain joins TRBV6-2 or TRBV6-3 to TRBJ1-5; no clear D. The V end lost 2 bases, the J end lost 2 bases, and 10 bases lay between the germline ends. The germline V gene has CDR1 MNHEY and CDR2 SVGEGT. This CDR3 region has 15 residues. CDR3 in DNA: TGTGCCAGCAGTTACGGTGGGTCAGGCAATCAGCCCCAGCATTTT. This encodes CASSYGGSGNQPQHF.

This clonotype was seen more than once but under ten times. The chain couples TRBV6-1 to TRBJ1-5; tentatively, D is TRBD1 (6 bases). The CDR3 has 15 residues. With 11 bases removed from V and 0 bases from J, the gap between germline ends came to 17 bases. Germline V gene sequence: CDR1 MNHNS, CDR2 SASEGT. Here the CDR3 reads CALSPGVYSNQPQHF. The CDR3 region has the DNA TGTGCCTTAAGCCCAGGGGTCTATAGCAATCAGCCCCAGCATTTT.

This clonotype was picked up a small number of times. The chain carries TRBV20-1 and TRBJ1-5, with 9 bases that match TRBD1. J gave up 0 bases and V 2 bases, and 11 bases lay outside the gene matches. The CDR3 consists of 18 residues. Germline V CDR1 and CDR2: DFQATT, SNEGSKA (reference sequence). CDR3 sequence: CSARRNRDREDSNQPQHF. In DNA form, the CDR3 reads TGCAGTGCTAGACGCAACCGGGACAGGGAAGATAGCAATCAGCCCCAGCATTTT.

This rearrangement joins TRBV30 to TRBJ1-2; 7 bases fit TRBD1. V gave up 2 bases and J gave up 8 bases; unmatched junction bases: 8. Germline values: CDR1 GTSNPN, CDR2 SVGIG (reference sequence). The CDR3 is 13 amino acids. CDR3 bases: TGTGCCTGGAGTTTACAGGGGATCGGCGGCTACACCTTC. Translated, it gives CAWSLQGIGGYTF.

This clonotype ranks as medium-sized. The gene calls are TRBV18 and TRBJ2-7; D is possibly TRBD1 or TRBD2 (5 bases each). This CDR3 contains 14 residues. Germline lookup yields CDR1 KGHSH and CDR2 LQKENI. Trimming left V 3 bases short and J 1 base short, with 10 bases between. The CDR3 DNA is TGTGCCAGCTCACCCGGGACGGAATCCTACGAGCAGTACTTC. Encoded protein: CASSPGTESYEQYF.

V gene TRBV6-1 combines with J gene TRBJ1-1; 9 nucleotides align to TRBD1. This CDR3 has 13 amino acids. Trimming cost V 7 bases and J 5 bases; bases outside gene matches: 5. Germline CDR1 MNHNS, CDR2 SASEGT. The CDR3 coding sequence is TGTGCCAGCAACAGGGGGCGGGAGACTGAAGCTTTCTTT. Its protein product is CASNRGRETEAFF.

The chain combines TRBV7-9 with TRBJ1-2; TRBD1 matches at 8 bases. Germline loops: CDR1 SEHNR, CDR2 FQNEAQ (reference sequence). The CDR3 has 14 residues. J lost 9 bases, V lost 4 bases, and 10 bases had no gene match. CDR3 protein: CASSWTGRGIRYTF. CDR3 nucleotide sequence: TGTGCCAGCAGCTGGACAGGGCGGGGTATACGCTACACCTTC. The full variable domain, completed using reference TRBV7-9 and TRBJ1-2, is DTGVSQNPRHKITKRGQNVTFRCDPISEHNRLYWYRQTLGQGPEFLTYFQNEAQLEKSRLLSDRFSAERPKGSFSTLEIQRTEQGDSAMYLCASSWTGRGIRYTFGSGTRLTVV.

This rearrangement joins TRBV12-3 or TRBV12-4 to TRBJ1-6, with D hard to call. Between the trimmed V and J ends, which lost 5 bases and 9 bases, there was a span of 14 bases. CDR3 length equals 14 residues. This CDR3 is CASSPRQESSPLHF. As DNA, the CDR3 is TGTGCCAGCAGTCCCCGGCAGGAAAGTTCACCCCTCCACTTT.

The V call is TRBV19, the J call TRBJ1-2; no definite D call. Trimming cost V 3 bases and J 7 bases, with 9 bases left between them. This CDR3 is 12 amino acids long. Looked up from germline, CDR1 is LNHDA and CDR2 is SQIVND (reference sequence). CDR3 loop: CASSIGEIGYTF. The CDR3 region has the DNA TGTGCCAGTAGTATCGGTGAGATTGGCTACACCTTC. The full variable domain, completed using reference TRBV19 and TRBJ1-2, is DGGITQSPKYLFRKEGQNVTLSCEQNLNHDAMYWYRQDPGQGLRLIYYSQIVNDFQKGDIAEGYSVSREKKESFPLTVTSAQKNPTAFYLCASSIGEIGYTFGSGTRLTVV.

This chain uses TRBV6-2 or TRBV6-3 with TRBJ2-5, with TRBD1 matching 7 bases. V shed 5 bases and J 4 bases; nucleotides not matched to a gene: 7. Germline V gives CDR1 MNHEY, CDR2 SVGEGT. The CDR3 runs 14 residues. This chain's CDR3 is CASSRQGTGETQYF. In DNA form, the CDR3 reads TGTGCCAGCAGTCGACAGGGAACTGGAGAGACCCAGTACTTC.

This clonotype came up a few times. This chain uses TRBV5-6 with TRBJ1-2; 9 bases align to TRBD1. V lost 2 bases to trimming and J lost 4 bases; unmatched junction nucleotides: 6. There are 15 residues in the CDR3. Germline values: CDR1 SGHDT, CDR2 YYEEEE. CDR3 DNA sequence: TGTGCCAGCAGCTTTGGTCCGGGACAGGGCTATGGCTACACCTTC. It is translated as CASSFGPGQGYGYTF.

The chain joins TRBV24-1 to TRBJ2-3, with TRBD2 matching 7 bases. Germline V lookup: CDR1 KGHDR, CDR2 SFDVKD. The CDR3 consists of 16 residues. The ends lost 1 base at V and 3 bases at J; junction bases unmatched: 6. The CDR3: CATSDFEAGRTDTQYF. The CDR3 DNA is TGTGCCACCAGTGATTTTGAAGCCGGGAGGACAGATACGCAGTATTTT.

The chain links TRBV20-1 to TRBJ2-1; D not certain. CDR3 length: 12 residues. Germline V gives CDR1 DFQATT, CDR2 SNEGSKA (reference sequence). V lost 3 bases, J lost 3 bases, and 6 bases lay in between. CDR3 DNA: TGCAGTGCTAGGAAGGACTACAATGAGCAGTTCTTC. The encoded protein is CSARKDYNEQFF.

In its sample, this clonotype was seen a few times. J is TRBJ1-6 and V is TRBV27; maybe TRBD1 (6 bases). Germline CDR1 is MNHEY and CDR2 is SMNVEV (reference sequence). The CDR3 extends over 15 amino acids. The germline V and J ends were trimmed by 5 bases and 11 bases, with 19 bases remaining between them. In DNA, the CDR3 is TGTGCCAGCAGTCCAAGCCCGACGGGGGCAACACCCCTCCACTTT. Its protein product is CASSPSPTGATPLHF.

Only a few counts were recorded for this clonotype. The genes are TRBV7-2 and TRBJ2-1; D gene uncertain. The germline V and J ends were trimmed by 2 bases and 4 bases, with 9 bases remaining between them. The CDR3 spans 14 residues. Per germline, CDR1 SGHTA and CDR2 FQGNSA. The CDR3 here is CASSLSGPYNEQFF. The CDR3 DNA is TGTGCCAGCAGCTTATCCGGACCGTACAATGAGCAGTTCTTC. Full variable domain (outside the CDR3, taken from reference TRBV7-2 and TRBJ2-1): GAGVSQSPSNKVTEKGKDVELRCDPISGHTALYWYRQSLGQGLEFLIYFQGNSAPDKSGLPSDRFSAERTGGSVSTLTIQRTQQEDSAVYLCASSLSGPYNEQFFGPGTRLTVL.

V usage is TRBV28 and J usage is TRBJ2-2; D perhaps matches TRBD1 (6 bases). The V gene's germline CDR1 is MDHEN and CDR2 SYDVKM. The CDR3 is 15 residues long. The V end was cut by 5 bases, the J end by 7 bases, with 17 bases between. The CDR3 region has the DNA TGTGCCAGCAGTAAGGGGACAACCTCGGGCGGGGAGCTGTTTTTT. Encoded protein: CASSKGTTSGGELFF.

This clonotype turned up a few times. V usage is TRBV20-1 and J usage is TRBJ2-3; TRBD2 agrees at 10 bases. The CDR3 covers 17 residues. Per the germline V gene, CDR1 is DFQATT and CDR2 is SNEGSKA (reference sequence). With V trimmed by 0 bases and J by 1 base, 7 bases remained unmatched. This CDR3 is CSARDPSGRAGTDTQYF. In DNA form, the CDR3 reads TGCAGTGCTAGAGATCCCAGCGGGAGGGCTGGCACAGATACGCAGTATTTT.

This clonotype was counted only a few times. Relative to the germline gene, one junction end is altered; a read error may explain this. J is TRBJ2-5 and V is TRBV7-9; 8 bases line up with TRBD2. CDR3 size: 12 residues. Germline CDR1 and CDR2: SEHNR and FQNEAQ (reference sequence). CDR3 nucleotide sequence: TGTGCCATTACAAGAGCGGGAGAGCCCCAGTACTTC. Protein: CAITRAGEPQYF.

The V call is TRBV18, the J call TRBJ2-5; D not resolved. This CDR3 spans 13 amino acids. The germline CDR1 and CDR2 sequences are KGHSH and LQKENI. The V and J ends lost 2 bases and 5 bases respectively, with 9 bases between them. The CDR3 DNA reads TGTGCCAGCTCACCAAGGAACTCGGAGACCCAGTACTTC. Amino acids: CASSPRNSETQYF.

A single count supports this clonotype. This sequence joins TRBV7-2 and TRBJ2-7; D is perhaps TRBD1 or TRBD2 (5 bases each). With 3 bases removed from V and 2 bases from J, the gap between germline ends came to 11 bases. Per germline, CDR1 SGHTA and CDR2 FQGNSA. The CDR3 has 14 amino acids. CDR3 amino acids: CASSLNRGTYEQYF. CDR3 DNA: TGTGCCAGCAGCTTGAACCGGGGCACCTACGAGCAGTACTTC.

This clonotype has a handful of counts. The gene calls are TRBV12-3 or TRBV12-4 and TRBJ2-5; 8 bases are a match to TRBD2. Unmatched junction bases numbered 5, after V lost 6 bases and J lost 5 bases. The CDR3 extends over 13 amino acids. The CDR3 loop reads CASSPRTSETQYF. The CDR3 DNA is TGTGCCAGCAGCCCCCGGACTAGCGAGACCCAGTACTTC.

This clonotype was recorded a few times. The chain has TRBV20-1 and TRBJ2-7, with D perhaps TRBD1 or TRBD2 (5 bases each). V lost 3 bases to trimming and J lost 3 bases, with 15 bases between them. Germline values: CDR1 DFQATT, CDR2 SNEGSKA (reference sequence). The CDR3 is 14 residues long. The CDR3 spells CSASEGSAYYEQYF. As DNA, the CDR3 is TGCAGTGCTAGTGAGGGGAGCGCTTACTACGAGCAGTACTTC.